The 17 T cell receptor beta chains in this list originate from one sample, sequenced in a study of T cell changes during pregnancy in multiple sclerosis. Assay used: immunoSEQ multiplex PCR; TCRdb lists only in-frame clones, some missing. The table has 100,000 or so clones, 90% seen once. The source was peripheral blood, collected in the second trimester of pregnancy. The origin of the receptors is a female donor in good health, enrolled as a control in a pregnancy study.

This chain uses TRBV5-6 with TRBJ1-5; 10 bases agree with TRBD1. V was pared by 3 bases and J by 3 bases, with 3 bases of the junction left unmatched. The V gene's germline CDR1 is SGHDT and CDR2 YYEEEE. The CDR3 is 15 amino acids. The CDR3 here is CASSWGQGINQPQHF. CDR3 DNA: TGTGCCAGCAGCTGGGGACAGGGGATCAATCAGCCCCAGCATTTT.

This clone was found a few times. The chain's CDR3 is CASSDPRTANTEAFF. The CDR3 DNA follows: TGTGCCAGCAGTGATCCTAGGACAGCGAACACTGAAGCTTTCTTT. The chain links TRBV6-1 to TRBJ1-1; a weak D match, TRBD1 (6 bases). Trimming took 3 bases from V and 1 from J, leaving 12 bases between them. CDR1 is MNHNS and CDR2 is SASEGT in the germline V gene. This CDR3 comprises 15 residues.

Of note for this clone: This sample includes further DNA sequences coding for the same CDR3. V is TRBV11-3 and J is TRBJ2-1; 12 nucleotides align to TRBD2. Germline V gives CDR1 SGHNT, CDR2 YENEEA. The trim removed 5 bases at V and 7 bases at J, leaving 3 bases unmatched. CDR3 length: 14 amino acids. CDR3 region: CASSRGTSGNEQFF. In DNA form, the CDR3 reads TGTGCCAGCAGCCGGGGGACTAGCGGGAATGAGCAGTTCTTC.

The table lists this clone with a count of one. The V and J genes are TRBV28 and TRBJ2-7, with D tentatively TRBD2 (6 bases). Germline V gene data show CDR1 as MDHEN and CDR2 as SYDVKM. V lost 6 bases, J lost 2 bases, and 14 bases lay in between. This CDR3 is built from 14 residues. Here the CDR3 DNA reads TGTGCCAGCAGGGGACTGGACGTCGCCTACGAGCAGTACTTC. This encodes CASRGLDVAYEQYF.

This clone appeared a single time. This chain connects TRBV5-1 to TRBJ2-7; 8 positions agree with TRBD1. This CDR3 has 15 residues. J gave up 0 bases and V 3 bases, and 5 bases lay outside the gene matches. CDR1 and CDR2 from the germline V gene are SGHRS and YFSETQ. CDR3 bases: TGCGCCAGCAGCTATGGACAGGGAAGCTCCTACGAGCAGTACTTC. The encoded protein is CASSYGQGSSYEQYF.

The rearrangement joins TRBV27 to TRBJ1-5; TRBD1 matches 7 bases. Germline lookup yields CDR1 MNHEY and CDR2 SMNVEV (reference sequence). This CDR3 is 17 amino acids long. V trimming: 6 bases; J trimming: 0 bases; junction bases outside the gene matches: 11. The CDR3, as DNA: TGTGCCAGCAGCAACTCACAGGGGACTTATAGCAATCAGCCCCAGCATTTT. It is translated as CASSNSQGTYSNQPQHF.

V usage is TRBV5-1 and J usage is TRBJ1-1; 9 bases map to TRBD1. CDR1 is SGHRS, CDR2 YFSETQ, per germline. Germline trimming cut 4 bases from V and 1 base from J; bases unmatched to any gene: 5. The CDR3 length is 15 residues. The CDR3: CASSPRTGENTEAFF. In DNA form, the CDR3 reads TGCGCCAGCAGCCCAAGGACAGGGGAGAACACTGAAGCTTTCTTT.

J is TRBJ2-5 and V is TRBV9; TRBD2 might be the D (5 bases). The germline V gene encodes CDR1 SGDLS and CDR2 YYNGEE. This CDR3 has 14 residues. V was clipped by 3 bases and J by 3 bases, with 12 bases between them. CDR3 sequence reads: CASSAGWPKETQYF. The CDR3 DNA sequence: TGTGCCAGCAGCGCGGGGTGGCCAAAAGAGACCCAGTACTTC.

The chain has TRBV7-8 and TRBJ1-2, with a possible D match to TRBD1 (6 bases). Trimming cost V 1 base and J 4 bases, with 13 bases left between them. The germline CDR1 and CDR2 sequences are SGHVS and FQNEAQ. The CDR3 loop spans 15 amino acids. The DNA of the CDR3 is TGTGCCAGCAGCTTAGGTCGCAGGGACATCTATGGCTACACCTTC. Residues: CASSLGRRDIYGYTF.

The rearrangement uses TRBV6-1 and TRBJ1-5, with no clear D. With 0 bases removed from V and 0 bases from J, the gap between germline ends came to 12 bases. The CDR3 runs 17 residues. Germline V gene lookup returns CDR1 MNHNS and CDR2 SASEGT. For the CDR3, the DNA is TGTGCCAGCAGTGAAGCGCATAGCGGAAATAGCAATCAGCCCCAGCATTTT. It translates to CASSEAHSGNSNQPQHF.

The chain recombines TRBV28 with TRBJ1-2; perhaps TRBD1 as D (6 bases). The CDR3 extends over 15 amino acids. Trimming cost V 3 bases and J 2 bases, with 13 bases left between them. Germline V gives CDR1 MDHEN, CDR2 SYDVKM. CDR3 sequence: CASSFIGGQNYGYTF. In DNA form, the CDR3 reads TGTGCCAGCAGTTTCATTGGCGGACAGAACTATGGCTACACCTTC.

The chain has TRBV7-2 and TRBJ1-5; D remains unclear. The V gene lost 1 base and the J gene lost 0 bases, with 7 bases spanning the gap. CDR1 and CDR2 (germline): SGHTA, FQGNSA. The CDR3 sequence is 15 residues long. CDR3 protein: CASSLDSHSNQPQHF. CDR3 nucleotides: TGTGCCAGCAGCTTAGACAGTCATAGCAATCAGCCCCAGCATTTT.

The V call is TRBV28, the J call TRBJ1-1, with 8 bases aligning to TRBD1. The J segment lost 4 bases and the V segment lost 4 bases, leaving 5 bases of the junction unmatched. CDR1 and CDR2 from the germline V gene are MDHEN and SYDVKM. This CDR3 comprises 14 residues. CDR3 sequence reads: CASSWTGSTTEAFF. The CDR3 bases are TGTGCCAGCAGTTGGACAGGGTCGACCACTGAAGCTTTCTTT.

Written as DNA, the CDR3 is TGTGCCACCAGCAGCTCGACTAGCGGAGTCTACAATGAGCAGTTCTTC. As protein: CATSSSTSGVYNEQFF. The chain joins TRBV15 to TRBJ2-1; 9 nucleotides line up with TRBD2. Germline assignment: CDR1 LNHNV and CDR2 YYDKDF (reference sequence). CDR3 length: 16 residues. Trimming took 3 bases from V and 3 from J; bases not matched to a gene: 6.

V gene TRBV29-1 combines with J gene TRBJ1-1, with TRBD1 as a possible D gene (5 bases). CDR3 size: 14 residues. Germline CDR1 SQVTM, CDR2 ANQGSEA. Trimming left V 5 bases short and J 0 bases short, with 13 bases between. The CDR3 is CSVWQGDLNTEAFF. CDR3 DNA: TGCAGCGTTTGGCAGGGTGATTTGAACACTGAAGCTTTCTTT.

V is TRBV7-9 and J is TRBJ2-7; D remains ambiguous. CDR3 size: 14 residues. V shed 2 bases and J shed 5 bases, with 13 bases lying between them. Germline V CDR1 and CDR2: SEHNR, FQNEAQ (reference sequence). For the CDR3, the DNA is TGTGCCAGCAGCTTATTTGGCGGTTCTAACGAGCAGTACTTC. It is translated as CASSLFGGSNEQYF.

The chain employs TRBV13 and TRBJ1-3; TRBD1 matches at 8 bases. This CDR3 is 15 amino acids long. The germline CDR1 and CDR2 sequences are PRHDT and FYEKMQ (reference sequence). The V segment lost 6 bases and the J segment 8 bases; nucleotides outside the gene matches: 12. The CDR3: CASSRTGGVGYTIYF. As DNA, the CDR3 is TGTGCCAGCAGTCGTACAGGGGGAGTCGGATACACCATATATTTT.